This entry features one T cell receptor beta chain sequence. Generated by immunoSEQ multiplex PCR, the TCRdb table keeps only in-frame clones and is missing some. The sample has roughly 60,000 clones; approximately 95% are singletons. This entry comes from a study of human thymus T cells. Healthy Finnish infants having corrective surgery for congenital heart defects served as donors. V lost 0 bases to trimming and J lost 8 bases, with 11 bases between them. The CDR3 consists of 13 residues. CDR1 and CDR2 from the germline V gene are SGHRS and YFSETQ. The sample comprised blood. The sequence derives from a boy under three years old with a congenital heart defect but otherwise immunologically healthy. The chain is built from TRBV5-1 and TRBJ1-2; D may be TRBD1 (6 bases). The CDR3 DNA follows: TGCGCCAGCAGCTTGGACAGGGAATACGGCTACACCTTC. Amino acid sequence: CASSLDREYGYTF.